The 17 T cell receptor beta chains given below trace back to one sample, sequenced in a study of blood T cell repertoires in COVID-19. The protocol was immunoSEQ multiplex PCR, while the TCRdb copy is restricted to in-frame clones and leaves out a portion. The sample holds 200,000 to 250,000 clones, about 88% seen once. Sequencing was performed on peripheral blood. The receptor set was obtained from a man between 50 and 59 years old who had recovered from COVID-19.

The chain has TRBV18 and TRBJ2-7; D possibly corresponds to TRBD2 (6 bases). With 6 bases removed from V and 0 bases from J, the gap between germline ends came to 9 bases. The CDR3 spans 13 residues. Germline V gene lookup returns CDR1 KGHSH and CDR2 LQKENI. As DNA, the CDR3 is TGTGCCAGCTCTCAGGGACTCTCCTACGAGCAGTACTTC. This sequence encodes CASSQGLSYEQYF.

The chain combines TRBV7-2 with TRBJ2-1; 8 bases fit TRBD2. Germline lookup yields CDR1 SGHTA and CDR2 FQGNSA. V trimming: 4 bases; J trimming: 5 bases; junction bases outside the gene matches: 7. There are 15 residues in the CDR3. The CDR3 nucleotides are TGTGCCAGCAGCTCCGGGGGGGCAGGGAACAATGAGCAGTTCTTC. This sequence encodes CASSSGGAGNNEQFF.

The CDR3: CAIREAGPYNEQFF. The CDR3 DNA reads TGTGCCATCCGGGAGGCAGGGCCCTACAATGAGCAGTTCTTC. The chain joins TRBV15 to TRBJ2-1; 7 bases map to TRBD2. CDR3 size: 14 residues. The ends lost 10 bases at V and 2 bases at J; junction bases unmatched: 8. CDR1 LNHNV and CDR2 YYDKDF come from the germline V gene (reference sequence).

The J gene is TRBJ2-7, the V gene TRBV2; maybe TRBD1 (5 bases). Deletions cut 2 bases from V and 1 base from J, with 12 bases between. This CDR3 is 15 amino acids long. Germline V gives CDR1 SNHLY, CDR2 FYNNEI. CDR3 DNA: TGTGCCAGCAGTGAAAAATCGAAGGGGTCCTACGAGCAGTACTTC. Translation: CASSEKSKGSYEQYF.

The V and J genes are TRBV18 and TRBJ2-3; the match to TRBD1 covers 7 bases. V lost 5 bases, J lost 1 base, and 6 bases stayed unmatched. The germline V gene encodes CDR1 KGHSH and CDR2 LQKENI. This CDR3 comprises 15 residues. For the CDR3, the DNA is TGTGCCAGCTCATCGAACAGGGGACGCACAGATACGCAGTATTTT. Amino acid sequence: CASSSNRGRTDTQYF.

CDR3 DNA sequence: TGTGCCAGCAGTCCCACGGGCACCATATATTTT. Its translation: CASSPTGTIYF. The chain joins TRBV6-5 to TRBJ1-3, with D unresolved. V shed 5 bases and J shed 9 bases, with 8 bases lying between them. Germline-derived CDR1 and CDR2 are MNHEY and SVGAGI. The CDR3 is made up of 11 amino acids.

CDR3 region: CASSLVGTGPHEQFF. DNA of the CDR3: TGCGCCAGCAGCTTGGTTGGGACAGGGCCGCATGAGCAGTTCTTC. V gene TRBV5-1 combines with J gene TRBJ2-1; 9 bases are shared with TRBD1. CDR1 is SGHRS, CDR2 YFSETQ, per germline. The length of the CDR3 is 15 residues. The ends lost 0 bases at V and 8 bases at J; junction bases unmatched: 6.

The chain recombines TRBV9 with TRBJ2-7, with D maybe TRBD2 (5 bases). The V and J ends lost 4 bases and 3 bases respectively, with 14 bases between them. This CDR3 is 14 amino acids long. CDR1 SGDLS and CDR2 YYNGEE come from the germline V gene. CDR3 sequence: CASSQDFWGYEQYF. CDR3 nucleotide sequence: TGTGCCAGCAGCCAGGACTTTTGGGGCTACGAGCAGTACTTC. The full variable domain, rest sourced from reference TRBV9 and TRBJ2-7, is DSGVTQTPKHLITATGQRVTLRCSPRSGDLSVYWYQQSLDQGLQFLIQYYNGEERAKGNILERFSAQQFPDLHSELNLSSLELGDSALYFCASSQDFWGYEQYFGPGTRLTVT.

This clone was detected once. The chain uses TRBV9 and TRBJ2-7, with D hard to call. Trimming took off 4 bases at V and 3 bases at J, with 8 bases between the two ends. Per germline, CDR1 SGDLS and CDR2 YYNGEE. This CDR3 has 12 amino acids. The CDR3 region has the DNA TGTGCCAGCAGCCTGACTGACTACGAGCAGTACTTC. Protein sequence: CASSLTDYEQYF.

This clone was observed a handful of times. This chain uses TRBV19 with TRBJ2-7; D possibly corresponds to TRBD2 (5 bases). The CDR3 extends over 15 amino acids. Germline V lookup: CDR1 LNHDA, CDR2 SQIVND (reference sequence). Trimming shortened V by 5 bases and J by 7 bases, and 21 bases separated the two germline ends. The CDR3 sequence: CASSSPGIPSYEQYF. The CDR3 region has the DNA TGTGCCAGTAGTTCCCCCGGGATACCCAGTTATGAGCAGTACTTC.

The chain employs TRBV18 and TRBJ1-2, with D possibly TRBD1 on 5 matching bases. The length of the CDR3 is 15 residues. Germline CDR1 KGHSH, CDR2 LQKENI. Trimming removed 5 bases at V and 0 bases at J, with 13 bases between. The CDR3 sequence: CASSFDGTANYGYTF. The CDR3 coding sequence is TGTGCCAGCTCATTCGACGGGACTGCTAACTATGGCTACACCTTC.

The chain recombines TRBV29-1 with TRBJ1-1, with 7 bases aligning to TRBD1. J was trimmed by 4 bases and V by 7 bases; bases with no gene match: 6. In germline, CDR1 is SQVTM, CDR2 ANQGSEA. The CDR3 length is 12 residues. The CDR3 DNA reads TGCAGCGCGAACAGGGGTGGCACTGAAGCTTTCTTT. The encoded protein is CSANRGGTEAFF.

This chain links TRBV2 with TRBJ1-6; possible D gene TRBD1, 5 bases. CDR1 is SNHLY and CDR2 is FYNNEI in the germline V gene. V shed 8 bases and J shed 3 bases, with 14 bases lying between them. The CDR3 extends over 15 amino acids. The CDR3 is CASPTGDSYNSPLHF. CDR3 in DNA: TGTGCCAGCCCCACCGGAGACAGCTATAATTCACCCCTCCACTTT.

The chain carries TRBV11-3 and TRBJ1-1, with D unresolved. In germline, CDR1 is SGHNT, CDR2 YENEEA. V dropped 2 bases and J dropped 3 bases, with 13 bases sitting between them. This CDR3 is built from 15 residues. CDR3 sequence (DNA): TGTGCCAGCAGCTTAAAGGAGACTTGTCACACTGAAGCTTTCTTT. Translated, it gives CASSLKETCHTEAFF. Looking up the rest from reference TRBV11-3 and TRBJ1-1 gives the full variable domain: EAGVVQSPRYKIIEKKQPVAFWCNPISGHNTLYWYLQNLGQGPELLIRYENEEAVDDSQLPKDRFSAERLKGVDSTLKIQPAELGDSAVYLCASSLKETCHTEAFFGQGTRLTVV.

The genes are TRBV5-4 and TRBJ1-6, with 8 bases aligning to TRBD1. CDR3 length equals 17 residues. The germline gives CDR1 SGHNT, CDR2 YYREEE (reference sequence). V lost 0 bases, J lost 6 bases, and 8 bases stayed unmatched. The DNA of the CDR3 is TGTGCCAGCAGCTTGGCGCCTGGTACAGGGGGTAATTCACCCCTCCACTTT. Residues: CASSLAPGTGGNSPLHF.

The chain combines TRBV12-3 or TRBV12-4 with TRBJ2-3, with D possibly being TRBD2 (5 bases). This CDR3 has 13 amino acids. Trimming removed 5 bases at V and 6 bases at J, with 12 bases between. CDR3 region: CASSHRQRDTQYF. The CDR3 bases are TGTGCCAGCAGTCACCGTCAGCGGGATACGCAGTATTTT.

This clone was recorded a few times. In DNA, the CDR3 is TGTGCCAGCAGCTCTCGACGACTAGCGGGAGGGAGAAATGAGCAGTTCTTC. Protein sequence: CASSSRRLAGGRNEQFF. The V call is TRBV7-9, the J call TRBJ2-1; 14 bases are shared with TRBD2. V trimming: 4 bases; J trimming: 7 bases; junction bases outside the gene matches: 9. Germline lookup yields CDR1 SEHNR and CDR2 FQNEAQ (reference sequence). The length of the CDR3 is 17 residues.